The rows below give T cell receptor beta chains drawn from one sample of a study of blood T cell repertoires in COVID-19. Data came from immunoSEQ multiplex PCR; TCRdb stores just in-frame clones and leaves some out. The sample lists approximately 130,000 clones; 88% were seen once. Sequencing used peripheral blood. The origin of the receptors is a human donor in a cohort sampled during active COVID-19. The CDR3 runs from the conserved cysteine through the conserved F or W. Fields, in order: J gene, D gene, V gene, CDR3 protein. A D gene is named only where the DNA matches it firmly.

J: TRBJ2-2; D: TRBD2; V: TRBV10-2; CDR3: CASRLAGGPVTGELFF
J: TRBJ1-2; D: -; V: TRBV5-1; CDR3: CASSLNHGEVGYTF
J: TRBJ1-5; D: -; V: TRBV27; CDR3: CNRVYGGASNQPQHF
J: TRBJ2-2; D: -; V: TRBV11-2; CDR3: CASSRPSGYTGELFF
J: TRBJ2-3; D: TRBD2; V: TRBV4-1; CDR3: CASSQESGRSATDTQYF
J: TRBJ2-1; D: TRBD2; V: TRBV7-7; CDR3: CASSLAGGGEYNEQFF
J: TRBJ1-1; D: -; V: TRBV5-1; CDR3: CASSNDSPTEAFF
J: TRBJ2-1; D: TRBD2; V: TRBV6-5; CDR3: CASRLTSGTYNEQFF
J: TRBJ2-2; D: -; V: TRBV5-1; CDR3: CASSLGTTNTGELFF
J: TRBJ1-1; D: -; V: TRBV7-9; CDR3: CASSFSDSPGGATEAFF
J: TRBJ1-2; D: -; V: TRBV7-9; CDR3: CASSQDITNYGYTF
J: TRBJ1-2; D: -; V: TRBV10-3; CDR3: CAISEYTGLGGYTF
J: TRBJ2-3; D: -; V: TRBV5-1; CDR3: CASSLGGRSSTDTQYF
J: TRBJ1-2; D: TRBD1; V: TRBV5-4; CDR3: CASNRGQGYGYTF
J: TRBJ2-1; D: TRBD2; V: TRBV13; CDR3: CAAGESSYNEQFF
J: TRBJ2-1; D: TRBD2; V: TRBV28; CDR3: CASSLRGLAGVKGEQFF
J: TRBJ1-4; D: TRBD1; V: TRBV18; CDR3: CASSPSGTGLFF
J: TRBJ2-1; D: TRBD1; V: TRBV5-1; CDR3: CASSLSRDRGGEQFF
J: TRBJ2-1; D: -; V: TRBV28; CDR3: CASSLDGSSYNEQFF
J: TRBJ1-1; D: -; V: TRBV4-1; CDR3: CASRGGGAEAFF